This T cell receptor beta chain was sequenced for a study of blood T cell repertoires in COVID-19. Sequenced by immunoSEQ multiplex PCR; TCRdb stores in-frame clones only, minus some. In the table there are 250,000 or so clones, about 83% of which are singletons. From germline, CDR1 is LNHDA and CDR2 SQIVND (reference sequence). This CDR3 contains 15 residues. V was pared by 4 bases and J by 4 bases, with 7 bases of the junction left unmatched. This clonotype was sampled from a man older than 75 with acute or convalescent COVID-19. The J gene is TRBJ2-7, the V gene TRBV19; the match to TRBD1 covers 10 bases. The source material was peripheral blood. CDR3 region: CASSRQPDRGYEQYF. The CDR3 DNA is TGTGCCAGTAGTAGACAACCGGACAGGGGGTACGAGCAGTACTTC. The full variable domain, its missing parts supplied by reference TRBV19 and TRBJ2-7, is DGGITQSPKYLFRKEGQNVTLSCEQNLNHDAMYWYRQDPGQGLRLIYYSQIVNDFQKGDIAEGYSVSREKKESFPLTVTSAQKNPTAFYLCASSRQPDRGYEQYFGPGTRLTVT.